This T cell receptor beta chain appears in the sequencing data of a study of shared clonotypes between healthy human individuals. Study observations and caveats: The researchers took only blood, and tissue repertoires probably look different. A generally larger estimated richness was seen in naive subsets than in memory subsets.

This CDR3 has 10 amino acids. From germline, CDR1 is SQVTM and CDR2 ANQGSEA. Trimming removed 4 bases at V and 6 bases at J, with 7 bases between. To note about this clone: Its specificity is not known.

Across several immunoSEQ plates, the genomic DNA of each subset was split evenly. TCRdb's table, derived via immunoSEQ multiplex PCR, lists solely in-frame clones and lacks some. The sample lists 2 million to 2.5 million clones; about 92% were seen once. Cells designated naive CD8 were CD45RO-negative and were positively selected for CCR7, with terminally differentiated effector memory CD45RA+ cells excluded. V is TRBV29-1 and J is TRBJ2-7; D is ambiguous. The source material was naive CD8+ T cells from PBMCs. This receptor was taken from a man aged 18 to 29 in good health. Some clones in this sample may be carry-over from other donors' samples. CDR3 sequence reads: CSVVGPEQYF. The CDR3 DNA reads TGCAGCGTTGTGGGTCCCGAGCAGTACTTC.